This T cell receptor beta chain was found in a study of T cell responses to AZD1222 COVID-19 vaccine. Sequencing was performed with immunoSEQ multiplex PCR; in TCRdb, only in-frame clones are kept and a portion is missing. This sample's table has about 140,000 clones. CDR1 and CDR2 from the germline V gene are MDHEN and SYDVKM. V lost 3 bases, J lost 0 bases, and 14 bases lay in between. There are 16 residues in the CDR3. As to this clone: The antigen is not known.

General study results and limits: Regions 160-218 and 743-854 held dominance among vaccine-associated CD4 TCRs, which spanned spike. Vaccination with two AZD1222 doses was followed by a rise in Spike-specific TCR breadth and depth. After the peak T cell response, and only then, were repertoires sampled. Clonal diversity was possibly underestimated, and white British individuals and females predominated among donors.

This clonotype was sampled from an adult in good health. Sequencing was carried out using peripheral blood. The chain is built from TRBV28 and TRBJ1-2; no firm D call. The CDR3 DNA is TGTGCCAGCAGTTTGTGGAATTTCCAAGCTAACTATGGCTACACCTTC. Its translation: CASSLWNFQANYGYTF.